This entry concerns a single TCR beta chain. The data are from a study of T cell responses to AZD1222 COVID-19 vaccine. V was clipped by 5 bases and J by 0 bases, with 12 bases between them. The CDR3 totals 14 residues. Germline CDR1 SQVTM, CDR2 ANQGSEA. The protocol was immunoSEQ multiplex PCR, while the TCRdb copy is restricted to in-frame clones and leaves out a portion. The sample includes some 180,000 clones, roughly 91% of them seen just once. The sample in question was peripheral blood, obtained 28 days after the second dose of the MenACWY control vaccine. This chain uses TRBV29-1 with TRBJ2-3; D unresolved. The receptor was derived from an adult who received the MenACWY meningococcal vaccine as a control. The CDR3 is CSVLEFKSTDTQYF. CDR3 DNA sequence: TGCAGCGTTCTGGAATTCAAAAGCACAGATACGCAGTATTTT.